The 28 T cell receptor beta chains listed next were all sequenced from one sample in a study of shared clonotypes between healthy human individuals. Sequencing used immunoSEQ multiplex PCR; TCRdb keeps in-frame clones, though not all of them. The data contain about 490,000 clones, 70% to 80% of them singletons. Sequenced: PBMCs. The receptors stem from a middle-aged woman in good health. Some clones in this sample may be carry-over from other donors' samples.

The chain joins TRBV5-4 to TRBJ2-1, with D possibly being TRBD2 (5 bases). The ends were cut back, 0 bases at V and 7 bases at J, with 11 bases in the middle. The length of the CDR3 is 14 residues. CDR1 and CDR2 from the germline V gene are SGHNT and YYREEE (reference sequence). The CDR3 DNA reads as TGTGCCAGCAGCTTGGGGCTAGCCCCTAATGAGCAGTTCTTC. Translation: CASSLGLAPNEQFF.

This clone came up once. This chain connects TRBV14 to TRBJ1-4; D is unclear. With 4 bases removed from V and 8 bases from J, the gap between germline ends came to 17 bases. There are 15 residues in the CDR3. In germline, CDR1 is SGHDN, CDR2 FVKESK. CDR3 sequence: CASSPGGRMGEKLFF. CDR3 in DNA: TGTGCCAGCAGCCCGGGAGGGCGCATGGGCGAAAAACTGTTTTTT.

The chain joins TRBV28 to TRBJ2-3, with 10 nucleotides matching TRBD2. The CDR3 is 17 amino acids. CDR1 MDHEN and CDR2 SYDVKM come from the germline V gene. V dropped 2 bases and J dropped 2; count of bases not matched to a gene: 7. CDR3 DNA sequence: TGTGCCAGCAGTTTAGAGGGGAGCGGGAGGGCCACAGATACGCAGTATTTT. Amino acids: CASSLEGSGRATDTQYF.

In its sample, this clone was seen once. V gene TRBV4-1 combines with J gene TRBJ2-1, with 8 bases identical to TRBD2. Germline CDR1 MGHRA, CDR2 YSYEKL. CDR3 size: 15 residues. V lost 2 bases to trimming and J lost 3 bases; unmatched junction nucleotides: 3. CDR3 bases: TGCGCCAGCAGCCAAATTAGCGGGATCTACAATGAGCAGTTCTTC. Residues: CASSQISGIYNEQFF.

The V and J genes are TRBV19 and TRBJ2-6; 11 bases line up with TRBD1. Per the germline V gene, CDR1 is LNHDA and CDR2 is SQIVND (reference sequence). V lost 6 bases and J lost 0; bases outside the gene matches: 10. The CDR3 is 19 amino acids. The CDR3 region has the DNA TGTGCCAGTAGAACCCTGGGACAGGGGGACCTCTCTGGGGCCAACGTCCTGACTTTC. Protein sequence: CASRTLGQGDLSGANVLTF.

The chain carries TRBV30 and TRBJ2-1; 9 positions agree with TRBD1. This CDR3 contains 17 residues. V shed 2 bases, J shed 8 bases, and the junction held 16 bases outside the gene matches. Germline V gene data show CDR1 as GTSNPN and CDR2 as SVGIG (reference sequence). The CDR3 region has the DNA TGTGCCTGGAGTTTTACAACCCCCGGGACAGGGATCCATGAGCAGTTCTTC. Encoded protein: CAWSFTTPGTGIHEQFF.

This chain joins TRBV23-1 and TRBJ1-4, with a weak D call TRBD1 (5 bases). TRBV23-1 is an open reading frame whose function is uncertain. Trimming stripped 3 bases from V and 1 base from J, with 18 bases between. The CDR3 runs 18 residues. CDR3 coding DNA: TGCGCCAGCAGTCATGGCGGCCCAGGGCGGAAAACTAATGAAAAACTGTTTTTT. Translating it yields CASSHGGPGRKTNEKLFF.

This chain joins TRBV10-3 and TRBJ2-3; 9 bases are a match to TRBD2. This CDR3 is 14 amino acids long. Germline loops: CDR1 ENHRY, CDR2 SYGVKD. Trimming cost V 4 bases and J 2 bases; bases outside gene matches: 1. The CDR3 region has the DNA TGTGCCATCAGTGGACTAGCGGACACAGATACGCAGTATTTT. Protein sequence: CAISGLADTDTQYF.

CDR3: CASSGTGGRQPQHF. The DNA of the CDR3 is TGTGCCAGTAGTGGGACAGGGGGCCGTCAGCCCCAGCATTTT. The rearrangement uses TRBV19 and TRBJ1-5, with 12 bases identical to TRBD1. V lost 5 bases to trimming and J lost 6 bases; unmatched junction nucleotides: 2. CDR3 size: 14 residues. Germline V gene lookup returns CDR1 LNHDA and CDR2 SQIVND (reference sequence).

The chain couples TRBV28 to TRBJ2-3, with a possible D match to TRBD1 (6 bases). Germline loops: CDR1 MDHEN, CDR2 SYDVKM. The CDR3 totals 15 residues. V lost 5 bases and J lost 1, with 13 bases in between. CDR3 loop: CASSRTRTGTDTQYF. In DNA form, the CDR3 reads TGTGCCAGCAGTCGAACCCGGACAGGCACAGATACGCAGTATTTT. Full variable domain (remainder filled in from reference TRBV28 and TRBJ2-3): DVKVTQSSRYLVKRTGEKVFLECVQDMDHENMFWYRQDPGLGLRLIYFSYDVKMKEKGDIPEGYSVSREKKERFSLILESASTNQTSMYLCASSRTRTGTDTQYFGPGTRLTVL.

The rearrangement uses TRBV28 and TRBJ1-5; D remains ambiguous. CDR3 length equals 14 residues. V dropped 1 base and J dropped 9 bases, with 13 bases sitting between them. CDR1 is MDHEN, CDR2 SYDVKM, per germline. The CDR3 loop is CASSLSGNPVPQHF. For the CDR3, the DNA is TGTGCCAGCAGTTTATCGGGCAACCCTGTGCCCCAGCATTTT.

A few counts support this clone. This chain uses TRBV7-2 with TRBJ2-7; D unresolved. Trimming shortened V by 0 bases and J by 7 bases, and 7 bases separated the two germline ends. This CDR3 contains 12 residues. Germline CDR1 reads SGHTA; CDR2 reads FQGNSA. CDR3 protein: CASSLAPVEQYF. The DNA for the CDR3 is TGTGCCAGCAGCTTAGCCCCCGTGGAGCAGTACTTC.

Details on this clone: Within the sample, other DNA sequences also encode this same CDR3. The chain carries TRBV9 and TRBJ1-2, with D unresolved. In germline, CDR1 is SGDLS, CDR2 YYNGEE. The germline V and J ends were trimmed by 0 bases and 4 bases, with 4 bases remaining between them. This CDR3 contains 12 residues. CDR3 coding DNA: TGTGCCAGCAGCGTAGGAAGCTATGGCTACACCTTC. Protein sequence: CASSVGSYGYTF.

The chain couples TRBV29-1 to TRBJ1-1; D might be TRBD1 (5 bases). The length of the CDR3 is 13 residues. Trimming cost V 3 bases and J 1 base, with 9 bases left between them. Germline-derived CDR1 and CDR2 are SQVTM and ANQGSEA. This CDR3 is CSVETVRNTEAFF. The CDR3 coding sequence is TGCAGCGTTGAGACAGTCCGGAACACTGAAGCTTTCTTT. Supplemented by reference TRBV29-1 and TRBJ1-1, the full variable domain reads SAVISQKPSRDICQRGTSLTIQCQVDSQVTMMFWYRQQPGQSLTLIATANQGSEATYESGFVIDKFPISRPNLTFSTLTVSNMSPEDSSIYLCSVETVRNTEAFFGQGTRLTVV.

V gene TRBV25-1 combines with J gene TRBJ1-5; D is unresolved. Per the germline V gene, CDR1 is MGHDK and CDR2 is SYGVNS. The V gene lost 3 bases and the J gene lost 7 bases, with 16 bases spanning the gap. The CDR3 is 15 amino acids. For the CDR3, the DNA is TGTGCCAGCAGTGACGATCTGGGGTCGGGCCAGCCCCAGCATTTT. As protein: CASSDDLGSGQPQHF.

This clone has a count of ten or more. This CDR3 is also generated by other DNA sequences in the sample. CDR3 in amino acids: CASSLSGGYEQYF. CDR3 nucleotide sequence: TGTGCCAGCAGCTTATCCGGGGGCTACGAGCAGTACTTC. The rearrangement uses TRBV7-9 and TRBJ2-7, with D possibly matching TRBD2 (6 bases). Trimming removed 2 bases at V and 3 bases at J, with 8 bases between. This CDR3 has 13 amino acids. Germline V gives CDR1 SEHNR, CDR2 FQNEAQ (reference sequence).

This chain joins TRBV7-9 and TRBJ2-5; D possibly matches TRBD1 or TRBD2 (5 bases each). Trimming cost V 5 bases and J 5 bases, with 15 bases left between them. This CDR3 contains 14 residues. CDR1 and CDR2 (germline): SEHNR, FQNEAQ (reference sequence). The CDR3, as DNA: TGTGCCAGCAGCCGTAGGGGACCAGTGGAGACCCAGTACTTC. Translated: CASSRRGPVETQYF.

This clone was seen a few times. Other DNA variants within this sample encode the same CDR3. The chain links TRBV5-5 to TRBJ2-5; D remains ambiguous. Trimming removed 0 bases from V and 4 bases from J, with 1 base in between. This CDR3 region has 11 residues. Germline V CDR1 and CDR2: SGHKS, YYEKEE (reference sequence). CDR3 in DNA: TGTGCCAGCAGCTTGGTAGAGACCCAGTACTTC. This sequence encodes CASSLVETQYF.

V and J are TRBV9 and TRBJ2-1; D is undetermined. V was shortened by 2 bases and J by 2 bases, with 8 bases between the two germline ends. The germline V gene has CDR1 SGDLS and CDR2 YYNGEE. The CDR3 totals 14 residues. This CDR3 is CASSVGLAYNEQFF. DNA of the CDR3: TGTGCCAGCAGCGTGGGCCTGGCCTACAATGAGCAGTTCTTC.

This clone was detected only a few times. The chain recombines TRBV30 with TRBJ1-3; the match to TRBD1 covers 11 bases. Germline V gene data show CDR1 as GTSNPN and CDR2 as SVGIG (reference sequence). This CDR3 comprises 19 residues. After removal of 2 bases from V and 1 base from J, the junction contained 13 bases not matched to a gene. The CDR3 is CAWSSRTGGWGRSGNTIYF. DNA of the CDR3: TGTGCCTGGAGTTCCAGGACAGGGGGCTGGGGAAGATCTGGAAACACCATATATTTT.

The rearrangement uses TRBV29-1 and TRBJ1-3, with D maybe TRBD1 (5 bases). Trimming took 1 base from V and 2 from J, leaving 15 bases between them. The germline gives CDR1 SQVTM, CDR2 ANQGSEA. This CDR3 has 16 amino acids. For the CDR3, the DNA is TGCAGCGTTGAAGGAGACGCTGGGGGTGCTGGAAACACCATATATTTT. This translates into CSVEGDAGGAGNTIYF.

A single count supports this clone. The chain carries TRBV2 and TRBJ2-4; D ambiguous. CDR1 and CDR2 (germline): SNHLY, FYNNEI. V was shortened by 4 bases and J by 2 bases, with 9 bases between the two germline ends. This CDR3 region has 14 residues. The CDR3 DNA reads TGTGCCAGCAGTGTCAGTTTCCCCAAAAACATTCAGTACTTC. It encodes CASSVSFPKNIQYF.

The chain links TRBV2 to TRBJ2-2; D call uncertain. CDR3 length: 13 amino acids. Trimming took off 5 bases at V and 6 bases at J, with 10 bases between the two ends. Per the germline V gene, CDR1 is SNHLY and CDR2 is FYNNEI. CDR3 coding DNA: TGTGCCAGCAGTTCGGACCAATCCGGGGAGCTGTTTTTT. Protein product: CASSSDQSGELFF.

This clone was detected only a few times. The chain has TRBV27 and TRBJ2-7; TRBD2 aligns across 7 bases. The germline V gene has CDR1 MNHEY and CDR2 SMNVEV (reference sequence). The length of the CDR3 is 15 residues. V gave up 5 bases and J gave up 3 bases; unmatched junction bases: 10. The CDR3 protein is CASSPRAGPNYEQYF. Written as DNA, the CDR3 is TGTGCCAGCAGTCCCCGAGCGGGACCAAACTACGAGCAGTACTTC.

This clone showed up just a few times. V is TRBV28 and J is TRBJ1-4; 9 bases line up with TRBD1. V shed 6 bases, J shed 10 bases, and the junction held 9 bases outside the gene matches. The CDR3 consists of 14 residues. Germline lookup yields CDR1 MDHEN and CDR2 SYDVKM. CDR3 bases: TGTGCCAGCAGGCAACCGGGACAGGGCCGAAAACTGTTTTTT. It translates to CASRQPGQGRKLFF.

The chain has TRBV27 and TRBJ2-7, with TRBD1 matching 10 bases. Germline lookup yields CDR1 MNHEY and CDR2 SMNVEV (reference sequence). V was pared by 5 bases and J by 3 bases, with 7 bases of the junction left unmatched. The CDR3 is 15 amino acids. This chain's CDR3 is CASSLGGQGNYEQYF. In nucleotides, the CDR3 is TGTGCCAGCAGTCTCGGGGGACAGGGGAACTACGAGCAGTACTTC.

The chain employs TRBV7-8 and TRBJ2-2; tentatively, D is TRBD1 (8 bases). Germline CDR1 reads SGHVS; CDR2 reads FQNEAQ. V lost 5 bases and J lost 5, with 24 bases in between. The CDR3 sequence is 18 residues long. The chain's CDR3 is CASSPPVYTGGGTGELFF. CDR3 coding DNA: TGTGCCAGCAGCCCACCGGTCTACACAGGGGGAGGGACCGGGGAGCTGTTTTTT.

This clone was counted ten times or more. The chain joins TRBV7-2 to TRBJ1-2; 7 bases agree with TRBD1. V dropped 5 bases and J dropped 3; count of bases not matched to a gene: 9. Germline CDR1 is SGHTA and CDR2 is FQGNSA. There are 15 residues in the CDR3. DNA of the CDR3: TGTGCCAGCAGCCCCCGCCAGGGGGATTACTATGGCTACACCTTC. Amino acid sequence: CASSPRQGDYYGYTF.